The T cell receptor (beta chain) under discussion was sequenced for a study of OX40 agonist ivuxolimab in advanced cancers. At the level of the study: Patients were infused with ivuxolimab every 2 weeks at 0.01 to 10 mg/kg.

Some clones are missing from TCRdb's copy, which holds only in-frame ones; the method was immunoSEQ multiplex PCR. Of around 25,000 clones in the sample, over 70% were seen once. Study findings and constraints: The 0.1-3.0 mg/kg partial responders had among the lowest clonal expansion.

Autoimmune disease history or systemic immunosuppression meant exclusion. On this clone itself: Its antigen is still unknown.

Germline lookup yields CDR1 MNHEY and CDR2 SMNVEV (reference sequence). Trimming cost V 6 bases and J 0 bases; bases outside gene matches: 8. The CDR3 has 16 residues. The chain employs TRBV27 and TRBJ2-1; 7 bases map to TRBD2. The sequence was obtained from an adult with an advanced solid tumor such as melanoma, head and neck, liver or kidney cancer. The material sequenced was CD4+ or CD8+ T cells sorted from blood, taken in a trial of the OX40 agonist ivuxolimab. Here the CDR3 reads CASSHLAESSYNEQFF. As DNA, the CDR3 is TGTGCCAGCAGCCACCTAGCGGAAAGCTCCTACAATGAGCAGTTCTTC.